Presented here are 30 T cell receptor beta chains from one specimen sequenced in a study of CD4 T cells in relation to SARS-CoV-2 and coronaviruses. CD4+ T cells from unexposed donors were obtained before the COVID-19 pandemic (2011-2018). After nine to ten days of culture, CD4+ T cells were isolated. The assay was immunoSEQ multiplex PCR, and TCRdb's table has in-frame clones only and misses some. The sample holds about 26,000 clones, about three quarters seen once. Their antigens are not known. What was sequenced was CD4+ T cells from PBMCs, cultured in vitro. The source is a human donor in good health.

This chain uses TRBV6-2 or TRBV6-3 with TRBJ2-3; D is uncertain. CDR1 is MNHEY, CDR2 SVGEGT, per germline. The CDR3 is 15 residues long. V lost 0 bases, J lost 0 bases, and 7 bases lay in between. The CDR3 coding sequence is TGTGCCAGCAGTTACTCGTCGGAGAGCACAGATACGCAGTATTTT. The encoded protein is CASSYSSESTDTQYF.

This clone came up once. The V gene is TRBV7-2, the J gene TRBJ1-1; D is uncertain. Between the trimmed V and J ends, which lost 8 bases and 6 bases, there was a span of 16 bases. Germline V gives CDR1 SGHTA, CDR2 FQGNSA. This CDR3 is 13 amino acids long. The chain's CDR3 is CASGPFSTSEAFF. The CDR3 DNA sequence: TGTGCCAGCGGCCCCTTTTCGACTTCTGAAGCTTTCTTT.

The chain is built from TRBV6-2 or TRBV6-3 and TRBJ1-1, with 7 bases matching TRBD1. Trimming at V came to 5 bases and at J to 7 bases, leaving 7 bases not matched to a gene. The CDR3 has 13 residues. Germline V gives CDR1 MNHEY, CDR2 SVGEGT. DNA for the CDR3: TGTGCCAGCAGTAGGGACAGAGGCAGTGAAGCTTTCTTT. It specifies CASSRDRGSEAFF.

The chain is built from TRBV10-3 and TRBJ1-2; D is ambiguous. This CDR3 has 17 amino acids. The V and J ends lost 5 bases and 2 bases respectively, with 21 bases between them. Germline CDR1 is ENHRY and CDR2 is SYGVKD. CDR3 sequence reads: CAISSISEGLKNYGYTF. The DNA of the CDR3 is TGTGCCATCAGTAGTATAAGTGAAGGGTTAAAGAACTATGGCTACACCTTC.

The chain recombines TRBV6-2 or TRBV6-3 with TRBJ2-1, with D uncertain. Germline V lookup: CDR1 MNHEY, CDR2 SVGEGT. Between the trimmed V and J ends, which lost 3 bases and 5 bases, there was a span of 8 bases. This CDR3 is 13 amino acids long. For the CDR3, the DNA is TGTGCCAGCAGTTATGACGGGCACAATGAGCAGTTCTTC. Amino acid sequence: CASSYDGHNEQFF.

This chain connects TRBV7-6 to TRBJ2-4, with D hard to call. This CDR3 has 15 amino acids. With 1 base removed from V and 3 bases from J, the gap between germline ends came to 10 bases. CDR1 and CDR2 from the germline V gene are SGHVS and FNYEAQ. The CDR3 here is CASSLEVAGKNIQYF. The DNA of the CDR3 is TGTGCCAGCAGCTTAGAGGTGGCCGGCAAAAACATTCAGTACTTC.

The chain carries TRBV5-6 and TRBJ1-2; D is unresolved. Trimming cost V 2 bases and J 2 bases, with 22 bases left between them. The germline V gene has CDR1 SGHDT and CDR2 YYEEEE. The CDR3 has 18 amino acids. The CDR3 spells CASSFRRTQVVTNYGYTF. DNA of the CDR3: TGTGCCAGCAGCTTTCGGCGGACGCAGGTAGTCACAAACTATGGCTACACCTTC.

The gene calls are TRBV5-1 and TRBJ1-2, with a tentative D call TRBD1 (6 bases). Germline CDR1 is SGHRS and CDR2 is YFSETQ. The CDR3 consists of 15 residues. Trimming removed 4 bases at V and 3 bases at J, with 16 bases between. DNA of the CDR3: TGCGCCAGCAGCCTACAGGGCCCGCGGGACTATGGCTACACCTTC. Amino acids: CASSLQGPRDYGYTF. Complete variable domain (other parts from reference TRBV5-1 and TRBJ1-2): KAGVTQTPRYLIKTRGQQVTLSCSPISGHRSVSWYQQTPGQGLQFLFEYFSETQRNKGNFPGRFSGRQFSNSRSEMNVSTLELGDSALYLCASSLQGPRDYGYTFGSGTRLTVV.

The rearrangement links TRBV5-6 to TRBJ1-1; 7 nucleotides match TRBD1. The V gene's germline CDR1 is SGHDT and CDR2 YYEEEE. The CDR3 consists of 14 residues. The V and J ends lost 3 bases and 7 bases, in that order; junction bases with no gene match: 9. CDR3 in amino acids: CASSSLQGLFEAFF. The DNA of the CDR3 is TGTGCCAGCAGCTCGTTACAGGGGCTGTTTGAAGCTTTCTTT.

This clone occurred once. The rearrangement uses TRBV18 and TRBJ1-1; the D gene is possibly TRBD1 (5 bases). V was clipped by 6 bases and J by 3 bases, with 11 bases between them. Per germline, CDR1 KGHSH and CDR2 LQKENI. The CDR3 has 13 amino acids. The chain's CDR3 is CASSLGPDTEAFF. CDR3 DNA: TGTGCCAGCTCCTTGGGACCGGACACTGAAGCTTTCTTT.

This sequence joins TRBV7-2 and TRBJ1-5, with a weak D call TRBD1 (6 bases). The germline gives CDR1 SGHTA, CDR2 FQGNSA. Between the trimmed V and J ends, which lost 4 bases and 0 bases, there was a span of 22 bases. The CDR3 is made up of 19 amino acids. In nucleotides, the CDR3 is TGTGCCAGCAGCTATGGGGGAGGTGGGGGCCACTATAGCAATCAGCCCCAGCATTTT. This gives the protein CASSYGGGGGHYSNQPQHF.

The chain links TRBV19 to TRBJ1-2; TRBD1 aligns across 7 bases. V trimming: 3 bases; J trimming: 4 bases; junction bases outside the gene matches: 8. This CDR3 is 15 amino acids long. The germline V gene encodes CDR1 LNHDA and CDR2 SQIVND (reference sequence). The DNA for the CDR3 is TGTGCCAGTAGTATGGGAGGGGGACAGTCCTATGGCTACACCTTC. Its translation: CASSMGGGQSYGYTF.

There are a few counts of this clone. The chain combines TRBV19 with TRBJ1-1; D perhaps matches TRBD1 (5 bases). Per germline, CDR1 LNHDA and CDR2 SQIVND (reference sequence). The CDR3 consists of 11 residues. V lost 10 bases and J 10 bases, leaving 16 bases between the germline ends. As DNA, the CDR3 is TGTGCCATCCCCAGCGGCCAGGGAGCTTTCTTT. Amino acid sequence: CAIPSGQGAFF.

The CDR3 sequence: CASSFRGPYTDTQYF. DNA of the CDR3: TGTGCCAGCAGCTTTCGCGGGCCCTACACAGATACGCAGTATTTT. The rearrangement uses TRBV7-2 and TRBJ2-3; D is perhaps TRBD2 (5 bases). In germline, CDR1 is SGHTA, CDR2 FQGNSA. The CDR3 consists of 15 residues. Trimming stripped 3 bases from V and 2 bases from J, with 12 bases between.

The chain has TRBV6-6 and TRBJ2-1; tentatively, D is TRBD2 (5 bases). The V end was cut by 5 bases, the J end by 0 bases, with 11 bases between. The CDR3 length is 15 residues. Germline values: CDR1 MNHNY, CDR2 SVGAGI (reference sequence). The CDR3 reads CASSHGISSYNEQFF. Written as DNA, the CDR3 is TGTGCCAGCAGTCACGGGATAAGCTCCTACAATGAGCAGTTCTTC.

The chain couples TRBV7-2 to TRBJ2-2; D is perhaps TRBD1 (6 bases). There are 16 residues in the CDR3. The V gene lost 4 bases and the J gene lost 5 bases, with 17 bases spanning the gap. Looked up from germline, CDR1 is SGHTA and CDR2 is FQGNSA. CDR3 in amino acids: CASSSQGWGRTGELFF. Written as DNA, the CDR3 is TGTGCCAGCAGCTCCCAAGGCTGGGGGCGAACCGGGGAGCTGTTTTTT.

The chain carries TRBV9 and TRBJ2-3; TRBD2 might be the D (5 bases). Germline V CDR1 and CDR2: SGDLS, YYNGEE. The CDR3 runs to 14 residues. Trimming stripped 4 bases from V and 1 base from J, with 10 bases between. The CDR3 sequence is CASSRDGGTDTQYF. DNA for the CDR3: TGTGCCAGCAGCCGTGACGGGGGCACAGATACGCAGTATTTT. The full variable domain, its missing parts supplied by reference TRBV9 and TRBJ2-3, is DSGVTQTPKHLITATGQRVTLRCSPRSGDLSVYWYQQSLDQGLQFLIQYYNGEERAKGNILERFSAQQFPDLHSELNLSSLELGDSALYFCASSRDGGTDTQYFGPGTRLTVL.

This chain uses TRBV9 with TRBJ2-1, with TRBD2 as a possible D gene (6 bases). The CDR3 is made up of 16 amino acids. The germline V gene encodes CDR1 SGDLS and CDR2 YYNGEE. V gave up 5 bases and J gave up 2 bases, with 17 bases separating them. The CDR3, as DNA: TGTGCCAGCAGACCAGGAGGGGCTAGTCCCTACAATGAGCAGTTCTTC. This translates into CASRPGGASPYNEQFF.

The gene calls are TRBV6-2 or TRBV6-3 and TRBJ2-1, with D possibly being TRBD1 or TRBD2 (5 bases each). Germline V gene sequence: CDR1 MNHEY, CDR2 SVGEGT. The CDR3 extends over 13 amino acids. The V end lost 5 bases, the J end lost 5 bases, and 10 bases lay between the germline ends. Here the CDR3 DNA reads TGTGCCAGCAGTCGGGGACGGGACAATGAGCAGTTCTTC. Amino acids: CASSRGRDNEQFF.

A few counts support this clone. The V gene is TRBV5-4, the J gene TRBJ2-1, with TRBD1 matching 11 bases. The CDR3 is 16 amino acids. V trimming: 2 bases; J trimming: 6 bases; junction bases outside the gene matches: 7. Germline CDR1 SGHNT, CDR2 YYREEE (reference sequence). CDR3 protein: CASSFPGQGVGNEQFF. CDR3 nucleotides: TGTGCCAGCAGCTTTCCGGGACAGGGGGTAGGCAATGAGCAGTTCTTC.

The CDR3 region is CASSFRGGAWNEQFF. The DNA for the CDR3 is TGTGCCAGCAGCTTCCGTGGGGGGGCCTGGAATGAGCAGTTCTTC. The rearrangement links TRBV5-6 to TRBJ2-1; D is perhaps TRBD2 (7 bases). CDR1 is SGHDT, CDR2 YYEEEE, per germline. The CDR3 consists of 15 residues. Trimming pared 2 bases from V and 7 bases from J, leaving 16 bases between.

The chain is built from TRBV9 and TRBJ2-7, with a weak D call TRBD1 (5 bases). The CDR3 runs to 14 residues. Germline-derived CDR1 and CDR2 are SGDLS and YYNGEE. Trimming removed 0 bases at V and 7 bases at J, with 14 bases between. The CDR3 nucleotides are TGTGCCAGCAGCGTAGTTGGACACTCTCTTGAGCAGTACTTC. Protein product: CASSVVGHSLEQYF.

V usage is TRBV6-5 and J usage is TRBJ1-1, with no clear D. The CDR3 length is 14 residues. CDR1 and CDR2 (germline): MNHEY, SVGAGI. V lost 4 bases to trimming and J lost 5 bases, with 14 bases between them. This chain's CDR3 is CASSLRAGATEAFF. The CDR3 nucleotides are TGTGCCAGCAGTTTGCGGGCTGGAGCTACTGAAGCTTTCTTT.

The chain recombines TRBV4-2 with TRBJ2-2; D may be TRBD2 (5 bases). The CDR3 contains 14 residues. The V gene lost 1 base and the J gene lost 5 bases, with 8 bases spanning the gap. Germline assignment: CDR1 LGHNA and CDR2 YNFKEQ. CDR3 sequence: CASSQVRGTGELFF. The CDR3 region has the DNA TGTGCCAGCAGCCAAGTTCGGGGTACCGGGGAGCTGTTTTTT.

The V and J genes are TRBV2 and TRBJ2-5, with no clear D. This CDR3 spans 12 amino acids. V was clipped by 4 bases and J by 1 base, with 4 bases between them. CDR1 and CDR2 from the germline V gene are SNHLY and FYNNEI. The CDR3 nucleotides are TGTGCCAGCAGTGCCCTCCAAGAGACCCAGTACTTC. Translating gives CASSALQETQYF.

The chain uses TRBV7-9 and TRBJ2-3, with D perhaps being TRBD1 or TRBD2 (5 bases each). From germline, CDR1 is SEHNR and CDR2 FQNEAQ (reference sequence). V dropped 4 bases and J dropped 1 base, with 12 bases sitting between them. The CDR3 loop spans 15 amino acids. CDR3 in DNA: TGTGCCAGCAGCTCATGGGACCCCCGCACAGATACGCAGTATTTT. Residues: CASSSWDPRTDTQYF.

The table lists this clone with a few counts. This chain uses TRBV9 with TRBJ1-2, with TRBD1 matching 10 bases. V shed 4 bases, J shed 7 bases, and the junction held 1 base outside the gene matches. Looked up from germline, CDR1 is SGDLS and CDR2 is YYNGEE. This CDR3 spans 12 amino acids. The CDR3 here is CASSRTGGGYTF. In DNA form, the CDR3 reads TGTGCCAGCAGCCGGACAGGGGGTGGCTACACCTTC.

This clone was observed a single time. The chain is built from TRBV5-4 and TRBJ2-7; 10 bases match TRBD1. After removal of 2 bases from V and 3 bases from J, the junction contained 2 bases not matched to a gene. CDR1 is SGHNT, CDR2 YYREEE, per germline (reference sequence). This CDR3 has 14 amino acids. The CDR3, as DNA: TGTGCCAGCAGCTTTGGGGACAGGGGCTACGAGCAGTACTTC. This codes for CASSFGDRGYEQYF.

The chain couples TRBV7-6 to TRBJ2-7; 7 positions match TRBD2. V lost 5 bases and J lost 7; bases outside the gene matches: 5. CDR3 length: 12 residues. Germline assignment: CDR1 SGHVS and CDR2 FNYEAQ. CDR3 sequence reads: CASSHIAGEQYF. For the CDR3, the DNA is TGTGCCAGCAGCCATATAGCGGGTGAGCAGTACTTC.

The chain has TRBV18 and TRBJ2-3; the match to TRBD2 covers 11 bases. Looked up from germline, CDR1 is KGHSH and CDR2 is LQKENI. The CDR3 runs 16 residues. J lost 4 bases, V lost 1 base, and 4 bases had no gene match. The DNA for the CDR3 is TGTGCCAGCTCACCACGAACTAGCGGGGGTGCAGATACGCAGTATTTT. Translating gives CASSPRTSGGADTQYF.